Each of the 30 T cell receptor beta chains below was sequenced from the same sample in a study of cytomegalovirus exposure and HLA in healthy donors. Both 60 Vbeta primers and 13 Jbeta primers went into the PCR. Profiling relied on immunoSEQ multiplex PCR, and the TCRdb table lists in-frame clones only, not all of them. Counted here are some 200,000 clones, about 81% occurring once; the ten biggest clones make up 6.5%. The source material was PBMCs. The source of these receptors is a woman between 45 and 60 years old in good health and CMV-seropositive.

The V and J genes are TRBV7-8 and TRBJ2-1; maybe TRBD2 (6 bases). Trimming stripped 3 bases from V and 3 bases from J, with 12 bases between. CDR1 is SGHVS and CDR2 is FQNEAQ in the germline V gene. This CDR3 has 15 residues. The chain's CDR3 is CASSLPLRGYNEQFF. The CDR3, as DNA: TGTGCCAGCAGCTTGCCCCTGCGGGGCTACAATGAGCAGTTCTTC.

The V gene is TRBV10-3, the J gene TRBJ1-2; 7 nucleotides line up with TRBD1. The CDR3 spans 13 residues. Germline-derived CDR1 and CDR2 are ENHRY and SYGVKD. Trimming removed 7 bases from V and 3 bases from J; junction bases left unmatched: 5. CDR3 DNA: TGTGCCATCAACGCAGGACAGGACTATGGCTACACCTTC. Its protein product is CAINAGQDYGYTF.

The chain carries TRBV28 and TRBJ1-5, with no clear D. The V end lost 2 bases, the J end lost 2 bases, and 16 bases lay between the germline ends. Per germline, CDR1 MDHEN and CDR2 SYDVKM. The CDR3 extends over 17 amino acids. CDR3 nucleotides: TGTGCCAGCAGTTTACGGACTTTACTAGAGGGCAATCAGCCCCAGCATTTT. Translating it yields CASSLRTLLEGNQPQHF.

The genes are TRBV6-1 and TRBJ2-1; a possible D gene is TRBD2 (6 bases). Per germline, CDR1 MNHNS and CDR2 SASEGT. The CDR3 runs 16 residues. V was trimmed by 1 base and J by 8 bases, leaving 18 bases between them. The CDR3 is CASSEGVRVAAHEQFF. The CDR3 bases are TGTGCCAGCAGTGAAGGGGTACGAGTAGCGGCTCATGAGCAGTTCTTC.

V and J are TRBV6-5 and TRBJ2-7; 10 nucleotides align to TRBD2. The V gene end was trimmed by 5 bases and the J gene end by 0 bases; junction bases not matched to a gene: 4. Germline assignment: CDR1 MNHEY and CDR2 SVGAGI. This CDR3 region has 15 residues. CDR3 protein: CASSGLAASSYEQYF. CDR3 nucleotide sequence: TGTGCCAGCAGTGGACTAGCGGCGAGCTCCTACGAGCAGTACTTC.

In its sample, this clone was seen a few times. This chain uses TRBV5-6 with TRBJ1-1; TRBD1 matches 9 bases. This CDR3 has 14 residues. V lost 4 bases to trimming and J lost 7 bases; unmatched junction nucleotides: 8. Germline lookup yields CDR1 SGHDT and CDR2 YYEEEE. CDR3 coding DNA: TGTGCCAGCAGCCACGACAGGGGGGCGAGTGAAGCTTTCTTT. This translates into CASSHDRGASEAFF.

In its sample, this clone was seen once. J is TRBJ2-7 and V is TRBV11-2, with a tentative D call TRBD1 (6 bases). Per germline, CDR1 SGHAT and CDR2 FQNNGV. The germline V and J ends were trimmed by 1 base and 6 bases, with 10 bases remaining between them. The CDR3 spans 13 residues. In DNA, the CDR3 is TGTGCCAGCAGCTTAGCACAGGGTGGCGAGCAGTACTTC. Translating gives CASSLAQGGEQYF.

The chain joins TRBV7-9 to TRBJ2-2; D unresolved. V gave up 1 base and J gave up 11 bases, with 11 bases separating them. The CDR3 length is 13 residues. CDR1 is SEHNR, CDR2 FQNEAQ, per germline (reference sequence). The CDR3 region has the DNA TGTGCCAGCAGCTTAGTCTGGCAGGATGAGCTGTTTTTT. Translated, it gives CASSLVWQDELFF.

The chain joins TRBV6-5 to TRBJ2-7; 9 positions agree with TRBD1. Germline V lookup: CDR1 MNHEY, CDR2 SVGAGI. Germline trimming cut 6 bases from V and 4 bases from J; bases unmatched to any gene: 10. The CDR3 runs to 15 residues. Here the CDR3 DNA reads TGTGCCAGCAGATCTGATCCGGGACAGGGATACGAGCAGTACTTC. It is translated as CASRSDPGQGYEQYF.

The rearrangement uses TRBV15 and TRBJ2-7, with no clear D. Trimming removed 0 bases at V and 4 bases at J, with 10 bases between. From germline, CDR1 is LNHNV and CDR2 YYDKDF (reference sequence). The CDR3 has 14 residues. Here the CDR3 reads CATSRDGGTYEQYF. The CDR3 nucleotides read TGTGCCACCAGCAGAGATGGCGGAACTTACGAGCAGTACTTC. Based on the CDR3 plus reference TRBV15 and TRBJ2-7, the full variable domain is DAMVIQNPRYQVTQFGKPVTLSCSQTLNHNVMYWYQQKSSQAPKLLFHYYDKDFNNEADTPDNFQSRRPNTSFCFLDIRSPGLGDTAMYLCATSRDGGTYEQYFGPGTRLTVT.

The rearrangement joins TRBV29-1 to TRBJ1-2; weak D call: TRBD1 (5 bases). The germline CDR1 and CDR2 sequences are SQVTM and ANQGSEA. The CDR3 contains 12 residues. Trimming took off 6 bases at V and 5 bases at J, with 13 bases between the two ends. The CDR3 sequence is CSVGWGEYGYTF. CDR3 DNA: TGCAGCGTGGGGTGGGGGGAATATGGCTACACCTTC.

V and J are TRBV28 and TRBJ1-2; D perhaps matches TRBD1 (6 bases). Deletions cut 4 bases from V and 7 bases from J, with 16 bases between. There are 14 residues in the CDR3. In germline, CDR1 is MDHEN, CDR2 SYDVKM. This chain's CDR3 is CASSSWGGAGGYTF. For the CDR3, the DNA is TGTGCCAGCAGTTCATGGGGGGGGGCGGGTGGCTACACCTTC.

The V and J genes are TRBV25-1 and TRBJ1-6, with 7 bases aligning to TRBD1. Trimming cost V 1 base and J 8 bases; bases outside gene matches: 2. The CDR3 has 14 residues. Germline V gives CDR1 MGHDK, CDR2 SYGVNS. The CDR3 here is CASSEWDSHSPLHF. The CDR3 DNA sequence: TGTGCCAGCAGTGAATGGGACAGTCATTCACCCCTCCACTTT.

V and J are TRBV5-4 and TRBJ1-3; D might be TRBD1 (5 bases). V dropped 2 bases and J dropped 1 base, with 7 bases sitting between them. Germline CDR1 is SGHNT and CDR2 is YYREEE (reference sequence). This CDR3 has 14 amino acids. In nucleotides, the CDR3 is TGTGCCAGCAGCTTAACAGGATCTGGAAACACCATATATTTT. Amino acid sequence: CASSLTGSGNTIYF.

The chain couples TRBV28 to TRBJ2-1; a weak D match, TRBD2 (5 bases). CDR1 and CDR2 from the germline V gene are MDHEN and SYDVKM. V was cut by 1 base and J by 0 bases, with 10 bases left in between. The CDR3 loop spans 16 amino acids. Here the CDR3 reads CASSLYSASSYNEQFF. For the CDR3, the DNA is TGTGCCAGCAGTTTATATAGCGCGAGCTCCTACAATGAGCAGTTCTTC.

This chain connects TRBV28 to TRBJ2-7; 8 bases agree with TRBD1. Germline V gene sequence: CDR1 MDHEN, CDR2 SYDVKM. V was pared by 6 bases and J by 5 bases, with 9 bases of the junction left unmatched. This CDR3 has 14 amino acids. The chain's CDR3 is CASRLSGGFDEQYF. The CDR3 DNA reads as TGTGCCAGCAGATTGTCAGGGGGCTTCGACGAGCAGTACTTC.

In this sample, this clone turned up once. The sample carries other DNA sequences with the same CDR3. The chain uses TRBV5-1 and TRBJ2-5; 13 positions match TRBD2. V gave up 0 bases and J gave up 1 base; unmatched junction bases: 0. This CDR3 has 16 residues. Germline V CDR1 and CDR2: SGHRS, YFSETQ. This CDR3 reads CASSLGLAGGQETQYF. In DNA form, the CDR3 reads TGCGCCAGCAGCTTGGGACTAGCGGGAGGCCAAGAGACCCAGTACTTC.

This sequence joins TRBV10-2 and TRBJ1-2; D remains ambiguous. V shed 7 bases and J shed 1 base, with 13 bases lying between them. CDR1 is WSHSY and CDR2 is SAAADI in the germline V gene. This CDR3 region has 14 residues. CDR3 in amino acids: CASTASGDNYGYTF. Here the CDR3 DNA reads TGCGCCAGCACCGCAAGCGGGGATAACTATGGCTACACCTTC.

This clone was seen only once. The chain carries TRBV21-1 and TRBJ2-1; TRBD2 was called by the table and not checked on the DNA. TRBV21-1 is termed a pseudogene. The CDR3 runs 13 residues. CDR3 nucleotides: TGTGCCAGCAGCTCCCCCGGGGGTCGTGAGCAGTTCTTC. It translates to CASSSPGGREQFF.

The CDR3 loop reads CASSSPGTSGLETQYF. CDR3 DNA: TGTGCCAGCAGTTCACCCGGGACTAGCGGTTTGGAGACCCAGTACTTC. The chain couples TRBV5-6 to TRBJ2-5, with TRBD2 matching 11 bases. CDR3 length equals 16 residues. Germline CDR1 SGHDT, CDR2 YYEEEE. V dropped 5 bases and J dropped 5; count of bases not matched to a gene: 11. Based on the CDR3 plus reference TRBV5-6 and TRBJ2-5, the full variable domain is DAGVTQSPTHLIKTRGQQVTLRCSPKSGHDTVSWYQQALGQGPQFIFQYYEEEERQRGNFPDRFSGHQFPNYSSELNVNALLLGDSALYLCASSSPGTSGLETQYFGPGTRLLVL.

The chain recombines TRBV6-6 with TRBJ1-4; D gene unclear. The CDR3 sequence is 13 residues long. Germline V lookup: CDR1 MNHNY, CDR2 SVGAGI (reference sequence). V shed 6 bases and J shed 8 bases, with 13 bases lying between them. CDR3 in DNA: TGTGCCAGCAGGGCCCCCCCCAAAGAAAAACTGTTTTTT. Residues: CASRAPPKEKLFF.

The chain employs TRBV2 and TRBJ1-3; D unclear. CDR1 is SNHLY, CDR2 FYNNEI, per germline. The CDR3 is 14 residues long. V gave up 6 bases and J gave up 0 bases, with 9 bases separating them. CDR3 sequence reads: CASRQASSGNTIYF. DNA of the CDR3: TGTGCCAGCAGGCAGGCCTCCTCTGGAAACACCATATATTTT. Based on the CDR3 plus reference TRBV2 and TRBJ1-3, the full variable domain is EPEVTQTPSHQVTQMGQEVILRCVPISNHLYFYWYRQILGQKVEFLVSFYNNEISEKSEIFDDQFSVERPDGSNFTLKIRSTKLEDSAMYFCASRQASSGNTIYFGEGSWLTVV.

This sequence joins TRBV11-3 and TRBJ2-2; D is unresolved. Trimming shortened V by 5 bases and J by 5 bases, and 9 bases separated the two germline ends. CDR1 and CDR2 (germline): SGHNT, YENEEA. The CDR3 is 13 residues long. CDR3: CASSLSGTGELFF. DNA of the CDR3: TGTGCCAGCAGCCTCAGTGGTACCGGGGAGCTGTTTTTT. Filled out from reference TRBV11-3 and TRBJ2-2, the complete variable domain reads EAGVVQSPRYKIIEKKQPVAFWCNPISGHNTLYWYLQNLGQGPELLIRYENEEAVDDSQLPKDRFSAERLKGVDSTLKIQPAELGDSAVYLCASSLSGTGELFFGEGSRLTVL.

The table lists this clone with a count of one. The rearrangement joins TRBV7-8 to TRBJ2-3, with 8 bases aligning to TRBD1. CDR3 size: 17 residues. The trim removed 5 bases at V and 3 bases at J, leaving 13 bases unmatched. Per the germline V gene, CDR1 is SGHVS and CDR2 is FQNEAQ. DNA of the CDR3: TGTGCCAGCAGCACGTATAGTACAGGGGGGAGTACAGATACGCAGTATTTT. Protein product: CASSTYSTGGSTDTQYF. Full variable domain (rest looked up from reference TRBV7-8 and TRBJ2-3): GAGVSQSPRYKVAKRGQDVALRCDPISGHVSLFWYQQALGQGPEFLTYFQNEAQLDKSGLPSDRFFAERPEGSVSTLKIQRTQQEDSAVYLCASSTYSTGGSTDTQYFGPGTRLTVL.

A single count supports this clone. The rearrangement joins TRBV28 to TRBJ2-1; possibly TRBD1 for D (6 bases). The V and J ends lost 7 bases and 1 base respectively, with 11 bases between them. The CDR3 contains 14 residues. In germline, CDR1 is MDHEN, CDR2 SYDVKM. The CDR3 reads CASTPTGSYNEQFF. In DNA, the CDR3 is TGTGCCAGCACCCCGACAGGATCCTACAATGAGCAGTTCTTC.

The gene calls are TRBV5-6 and TRBJ2-1; 11 bases fit TRBD2. The CDR3 length is 15 residues. Per the germline V gene, CDR1 is SGHDT and CDR2 is YYEEEE. Trimming removed 2 bases from V and 4 bases from J; junction bases left unmatched: 2. CDR3 bases: TGTGCCAGCAGCTTTCGACTAGCGGGGTACAATGAGCAGTTCTTC. Its translation: CASSFRLAGYNEQFF.

In regard to this clone: Other DNA sequences in the same sample also yield this CDR3. This chain links TRBV4-1 with TRBJ2-7, with 7 bases that match TRBD1. Germline CDR1 is MGHRA and CDR2 is YSYEKL. The V and J ends lost 1 base and 0 bases, in that order; junction bases with no gene match: 3. The CDR3 consists of 15 residues. The CDR3 loop reads CASSQVQGSSYEQYF. CDR3 nucleotide sequence: TGCGCCAGCAGCCAAGTACAGGGGAGCTCCTACGAGCAGTACTTC.

This chain joins TRBV13 and TRBJ2-7, with D unclear. The CDR3 runs to 14 residues. From germline, CDR1 is PRHDT and CDR2 FYEKMQ (reference sequence). The ends were cut back, 0 bases at V and 3 bases at J, with 9 bases in the middle. CDR3 in DNA: TGTGCCAGCAGCTTAGGTCAGCGAGGCTACGAGCAGTACTTC. It is translated as CASSLGQRGYEQYF.

In this sample, this clone turned up a few times. This chain connects TRBV7-6 to TRBJ2-6; TRBD2 matches 9 bases. This CDR3 has 18 amino acids. Looked up from germline, CDR1 is SGHVS and CDR2 is FNYEAQ. V gave up 1 base and J gave up 4 bases; unmatched junction bases: 8. The CDR3 DNA follows: TGTGCCAGCAGCTTAGAAGGCGGGAGGGCGTCAGGGGCCAACGTCCTGACTTTC. Its protein is CASSLEGGRASGANVLTF.

V is TRBV7-2 and J is TRBJ1-2, with unresolved D. CDR1 is SGHTA, CDR2 FQGNSA, per germline. Trimming took 3 bases from V and 8 from J, leaving 7 bases between them. The CDR3 contains 11 residues. The CDR3 protein is CASSFTSGYTF. In nucleotides, the CDR3 is TGTGCCAGCAGCTTTACTAGCGGCTACACCTTC.